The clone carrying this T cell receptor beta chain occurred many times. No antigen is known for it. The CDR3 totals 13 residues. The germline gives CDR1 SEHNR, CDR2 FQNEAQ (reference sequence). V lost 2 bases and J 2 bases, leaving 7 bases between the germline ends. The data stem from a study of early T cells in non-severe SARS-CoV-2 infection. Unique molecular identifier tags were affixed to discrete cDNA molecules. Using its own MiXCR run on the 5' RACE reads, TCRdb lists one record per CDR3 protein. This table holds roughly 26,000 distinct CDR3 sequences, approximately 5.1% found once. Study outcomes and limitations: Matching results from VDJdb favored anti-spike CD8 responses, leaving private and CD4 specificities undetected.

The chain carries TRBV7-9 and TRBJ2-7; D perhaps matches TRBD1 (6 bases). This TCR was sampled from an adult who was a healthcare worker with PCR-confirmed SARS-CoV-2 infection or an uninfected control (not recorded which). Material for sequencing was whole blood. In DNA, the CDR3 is TGTGCCAGCAGCTTAAAGGGGGCCTACGAGCAGTACTTC. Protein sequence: CASSLKGAYEQYF.